The 23 T cell receptor beta chains below come from one sample, sequenced in a study of blood T cell repertoires in COVID-19. Method: immunoSEQ multiplex PCR; TCRdb's copy keeps in-frame clones and lacks some. The sample yields hundreds of thousands of clones, about 90% seen once. What was sequenced was PBMCs or T cells enriched from blood (not recorded which). All receptors come from a woman aged 45-65 years who had been exposed to COVID-19.

This chain links TRBV7-2 with TRBJ2-5; D may be TRBD2 (7 bases). The germline V gene encodes CDR1 SGHTA and CDR2 FQGNSA. The CDR3 covers 17 residues. Trimming removed 5 bases at V and 5 bases at J, with 24 bases between. In nucleotides, the CDR3 is TGTGCCAGCAGCCCCACTGAGGGGAGGGGGGGCCTCGAGACCCAGTACTTC. It specifies CASSPTEGRGGLETQYF.

This clone was seen only once. The V and J genes are TRBV4-1 and TRBJ2-5; tentative D call: TRBD2 (7 bases). Germline V lookup: CDR1 MGHRA, CDR2 YSYEKL. The V end lost 1 base, the J end lost 5 bases, and 14 bases lay between the germline ends. The CDR3 is made up of 15 amino acids. The CDR3 protein is CASSQGSGGEETQYF. The CDR3 bases are TGCGCCAGCAGCCAAGGTTCGGGGGGCGAGGAGACCCAGTACTTC.

CDR3 nucleotide sequence: TGCGCCAGCAGCTTATGGGGGGTTAGCAATCAGCCCCAGCATTTT. It translates to CASSLWGVSNQPQHF. The rearrangement uses TRBV5-1 and TRBJ1-5; tentative D call: TRBD1 (5 bases). V was trimmed by 2 bases and J by 0 bases, leaving 9 bases between them. From germline, CDR1 is SGHRS and CDR2 YFSETQ. The CDR3 is 15 amino acids.

The V gene is TRBV7-2, the J gene TRBJ2-3, with D possibly TRBD2 on 6 matching bases. The V gene's germline CDR1 is SGHTA and CDR2 FQGNSA. The CDR3 runs to 16 residues. V shed 1 base and J shed 0 bases, with 11 bases lying between them. DNA for the CDR3: TGTGCCAGCAGCTTAGGGCGGGGAAGTAGCACAGATACGCAGTATTTT. Encoded protein: CASSLGRGSSTDTQYF.

The chain carries TRBV9 and TRBJ2-4; 8 bases align to TRBD1. V shed 7 bases and J 6 bases; nucleotides not matched to a gene: 3. This CDR3 is 12 amino acids long. The germline CDR1 and CDR2 sequences are SGDLS and YYNGEE. The CDR3, as DNA: TGTGCCAGCTCCGGACAGGGAAACATTCAGTACTTC. Its protein product is CASSGQGNIQYF. Full variable domain (rest looked up from reference TRBV9 and TRBJ2-4): DSGVTQTPKHLITATGQRVTLRCSPRSGDLSVYWYQQSLDQGLQFLIQYYNGEERAKGNILERFSAQQFPDLHSELNLSSLELGDSALYFCASSGQGNIQYFGAGTRLSVL.

The V call is TRBV27, the J call TRBJ1-2; 7 bases align to TRBD1. Germline V gene data show CDR1 as MNHEY and CDR2 as SMNVEV (reference sequence). The CDR3 is made up of 16 amino acids. After removal of 2 bases from V and 4 bases from J, the junction contained 10 bases not matched to a gene. In nucleotides, the CDR3 is TGTGCCAGCAGTTTAGGCCAGGGGGATTCAGGCTATGGCTACACCTTC. It translates to CASSLGQGDSGYGYTF.

This clone showed up just once. The CDR3 is CASSPRDSTDTQYF. The CDR3 region has the DNA TGTGCCAGCTCACCGCGGGACAGCACAGATACGCAGTATTTT. The chain employs TRBV18 and TRBJ2-3; possibly TRBD2 for D (6 bases). This CDR3 contains 14 residues. From germline, CDR1 is KGHSH and CDR2 LQKENI. V shed 3 bases and J shed 0 bases, with 7 bases lying between them. Together with reference TRBV18 and TRBJ2-3, the CDR3 gives the full variable domain: NAGVMQNPRHLVRRRGQEARLRCSPMKGHSHVYWYRQLPEEGLKFMVYLQKENIIDESGMPKERFSAEFPKEGPSILRIQQVVRGDSAAYFCASSPRDSTDTQYFGPGTRLTVL.

The V gene is TRBV5-4, the J gene TRBJ1-2; maybe TRBD1 (6 bases). V shed 0 bases and J shed 5 bases, with 14 bases lying between them. Germline CDR1 SGHNT, CDR2 YYREEE (reference sequence). The CDR3 loop spans 15 amino acids. CDR3 in DNA: TGTGCCAGCAGCTTGGAGGGGGTCCCTATATATGGCTACACCTTC. It translates to CASSLEGVPIYGYTF.

The V and J genes are TRBV27 and TRBJ1-1; D is possibly TRBD1 (6 bases). Germline-derived CDR1 and CDR2 are MNHEY and SMNVEV (reference sequence). The CDR3 runs to 15 residues. Trimming took off 6 bases at V and 0 bases at J, with 14 bases between the two ends. In nucleotides, the CDR3 is TGTGCCAGCAGCCTCGAAGGGACATTGAACACTGAAGCTTTCTTT. Translation gives CASSLEGTLNTEAFF.

This clone occurred a few times. J is TRBJ2-7 and V is TRBV6-5; D remains ambiguous. The V and J ends lost 6 bases and 3 bases respectively, with 6 bases between them. The length of the CDR3 is 11 residues. CDR1 MNHEY and CDR2 SVGAGI come from the germline V gene. The CDR3 region has the DNA TGTGCCAGCAGATACCTCTACGAGCAGTACTTC. Its translation: CASRYLYEQYF.

The gene calls are TRBV30 and TRBJ1-3; D is perhaps TRBD1 (6 bases). The V gene's germline CDR1 is GTSNPN and CDR2 SVGIG (reference sequence). The CDR3 is 14 amino acids. The ends were cut back, 0 bases at V and 9 bases at J, with 15 bases in the middle. The CDR3 here is CAWSVPGAHSTIYF. Written as DNA, the CDR3 is TGTGCCTGGAGTGTACCAGGGGCACATTCCACCATATATTTT.

Note on this clone: Other DNA sequences of this sample code for an identical CDR3. V is TRBV28 and J is TRBJ2-2; maybe TRBD1 (5 bases). This CDR3 comprises 15 residues. Trimming cost V 2 bases and J 5 bases, with 12 bases left between them. Germline CDR1 is MDHEN and CDR2 is SYDVKM. CDR3 sequence (DNA): TGTGCCAGCAGTTTAGGGCAGGGAAATACCGGGGAGCTGTTTTTT. This codes for CASSLGQGNTGELFF. Complete variable domain (other parts from reference TRBV28 and TRBJ2-2): DVKVTQSSRYLVKRTGEKVFLECVQDMDHENMFWYRQDPGLGLRLIYFSYDVKMKEKGDIPEGYSVSREKKERFSLILESASTNQTSMYLCASSLGQGNTGELFFGEGSRLTVL.

The chain links TRBV19 to TRBJ1-1; D call uncertain. In germline, CDR1 is LNHDA, CDR2 SQIVND (reference sequence). This CDR3 comprises 14 residues. Trimming left V 6 bases short and J 2 bases short, with 13 bases between. The CDR3 region is CASSPEQTNTEAFF. The CDR3 DNA reads TGTGCCAGTAGCCCCGAGCAGACAAACACTGAAGCTTTCTTT.

J is TRBJ2-2 and V is TRBV5-5; unclear D gene. This CDR3 is built from 12 residues. Looked up from germline, CDR1 is SGHKS and CDR2 is YYEKEE (reference sequence). Trimming took 2 bases from V and 8 from J, leaving 7 bases between them. The CDR3 sequence: CASSFELGELFF. The CDR3 DNA sequence: TGTGCCAGCAGCTTTGAGCTTGGGGAGCTGTTTTTT.

This clone was picked up one time. The chain combines TRBV6-5 with TRBJ2-5; TRBD2 agrees at 8 bases. With V trimmed by 6 bases and J by 2 bases, 8 bases remained unmatched. Looked up from germline, CDR1 is MNHEY and CDR2 is SVGAGI. There are 15 residues in the CDR3. In nucleotides, the CDR3 is TGTGCCAGCAGACCGGCGGGGGGCCTACAAGAGACCCAGTACTTC. Its protein product is CASRPAGGLQETQYF.

This clone was recorded a few times. The chain uses TRBV30 and TRBJ1-4; D gene ambiguous. The germline CDR1 and CDR2 sequences are GTSNPN and SVGIG (reference sequence). The germline V and J ends were trimmed by 0 bases and 4 bases, with 9 bases remaining between them. CDR3 size: 14 residues. The CDR3 sequence: CAWSVVGGNEKLFF. CDR3 nucleotides: TGTGCCTGGAGTGTCGTGGGAGGTAATGAAAAACTGTTTTTT.

CDR3 in DNA: TGTGCCAGTAATACGGCCCGGGGGTCTGGAAACACCATATATTTT. Encoded protein: CASNTARGSGNTIYF. V is TRBV19 and J is TRBJ1-3; weak D call: TRBD1 (5 bases). This CDR3 is 15 amino acids long. The V gene's germline CDR1 is LNHDA and CDR2 SQIVND (reference sequence). Between the trimmed V and J ends, which lost 7 bases and 1 base, there was a span of 14 bases.

The chain links TRBV7-6 to TRBJ1-1; D may be TRBD1 (5 bases). CDR3 length equals 14 residues. Between the trimmed V and J ends, which lost 5 bases and 3 bases, there was a span of 13 bases. CDR1 and CDR2 from the germline V gene are SGHVS and FNYEAQ. The CDR3 DNA follows: TGTGCCAGCAGCCCCACAGGAAGGGACACTGAAGCTTTCTTT. It codes for CASSPTGRDTEAFF. Supplemented by reference TRBV7-6 and TRBJ1-1, the full variable domain reads GAGVSQSPRYKVTKRGQDVALRCDPISGHVSLYWYRQALGQGPEFLTYFNYEAQQDKSGLPNDRFSAERPEGSISTLTIQRTEQRDSAMYRCASSPTGRDTEAFFGQGTRLTVV.

The chain has TRBV3-1 (or the pseudogene TRBV3-2) and TRBJ1-2; TRBD1 might be the D (6 bases). Trimming stripped 2 bases from V and 0 bases from J, with 16 bases between. The germline CDR1 and CDR2 sequences are LGHDT and YNNKEL (reference sequence). This CDR3 contains 17 residues. The CDR3 here is CASSQLLGQNTNYGYTF. The CDR3 bases are TGTGCCAGCAGCCAATTATTAGGACAGAACACTAACTATGGCTACACCTTC.

Note on this clone: In the same sample, other DNA sequences code for this CDR3. CDR3 DNA sequence: TGTGCCAGCAGCCAGTTCGGAGGACAGCCCCAGCATTTT. Translated: CASSQFGGQPQHF. This rearrangement joins TRBV3-1 (or the pseudogene TRBV3-2) to TRBJ1-5; no reliable D call. The V gene's germline CDR1 is LGHDT and CDR2 YNNKEL (reference sequence). This CDR3 spans 13 amino acids. V lost 3 bases, J lost 7 bases, and 10 bases lay in between.

This chain links TRBV11-2 with TRBJ2-7, with 10 nucleotides matching TRBD2. The V and J ends lost 5 bases and 5 bases, in that order; junction bases with no gene match: 12. This CDR3 has 16 amino acids. The germline CDR1 and CDR2 sequences are SGHAT and FQNNGV. The CDR3 DNA reads TGTGCCAGCAGCCCCACCCAGCGGGGGGGATTCGACGAGCAGTACTTC. This codes for CASSPTQRGGFDEQYF. Combining the CDR3 with reference TRBV11-2 and TRBJ2-7 gives the whole variable domain EAGVAQSPRYKIIEKRQSVAFWCNPISGHATLYWYQQILGQGPKLLIQFQNNGVVDDSQLPKDRFSAERLKGVDSTLKIQPAKLEDSAVYLCASSPTQRGGFDEQYFGPGTRLTVT.

The V and J genes are TRBV5-5 and TRBJ2-7, with 8 nucleotides matching TRBD1. CDR3 length: 15 residues. V lost 0 bases, J lost 3 bases, and 5 bases stayed unmatched. CDR1 SGHKS and CDR2 YYEKEE come from the germline V gene (reference sequence). The CDR3 here is CASSLVAGGGYEQYF. DNA for the CDR3: TGTGCCAGCAGCTTGGTGGCAGGGGGCGGCTACGAGCAGTACTTC.

As for this clone: The same CDR3 can be traced to other DNA sequences in this sample. The chain is built from TRBV28 and TRBJ2-7; D unresolved. Germline V gives CDR1 MDHEN, CDR2 SYDVKM. The V end was cut by 2 bases, the J end by 3 bases, with 5 bases between. The CDR3 is 12 amino acids. The CDR3 DNA follows: TGTGCCAGCAGTTTAACCGGCTACGAGCAGTACTTC. This encodes CASSLTGYEQYF.